These 32 T cell receptor beta chains were sequenced from one sample in a study of breast tumors, draining lymph nodes, adjacent tissues. A single record per CDR3 protein comes from TCRdb applying MiXCR to the multiplex PCR reads. The table lists approximately 210,000 distinct CDR3 sequences, approximately 36% of them singletons. Breast cancer patients provided tissue from their axillary draining lymph nodes. Specimen: axillary lymph node tissue. Receptors were obtained from a female donor with breast cancer. Some clones in this sample may be carry-over from other donors' samples.

This clonotype was counted ten times or more. The chain links TRBV24-1 to TRBJ2-5, with a weak D call TRBD1 (5 bases). Deletions cut 3 bases from V and 2 bases from J, with 12 bases between. CDR3 length: 15 residues. Germline V CDR1 and CDR2: KGHDR, SFDVKD. CDR3 coding DNA: TGTGCCACCAGTGATCCGACCCCAGGGCAAGAGACCCAGTACTTC. Its translation: CATSDPTPGQETQYF.

V is TRBV5-5 and J is TRBJ2-1, with 9 bases lining up with TRBD1. Germline V gene data show CDR1 as SGHKS and CDR2 as YYEKEE (reference sequence). Trimming took 2 bases from V and 9 from J; bases not matched to a gene: 12. This CDR3 is built from 16 residues. CDR3 in DNA: TGTGCCAGCAGCTTAACCGGGACAGGGAGCCTTGCTGAGCAGTTCTTC. Translation gives CASSLTGTGSLAEQFF.

About this clonotype itself: This sequence may be a read error, since a much larger clone differs from it by one base. This sequence joins TRBV19 and TRBJ2-2; D possibly corresponds to TRBD2 (6 bases). In germline, CDR1 is LNHDA, CDR2 SQIVND (reference sequence). This CDR3 contains 13 residues. The CDR3 is CASSIEGTGGLFF. The CDR3 region has the DNA TGTGCCAGTAGTATCGAAGGCACCGGGGGGCTGTTTTTT. Filled out from reference TRBV19 and TRBJ2-2, the complete variable domain reads DGGITQSPKYLFRKEGQNVTLSCEQNLNHDAMYWYRQDPGQGLRLIYYSQIVNDFQKGDIAEGYSVSREKKESFPLTVTSAQKNPTAFYLCASSIEGTGGLFFGEGSRLTVL.

Ten or more counts support this clonotype. V and J are TRBV7-8 and TRBJ1-6; the match to TRBD1 covers 7 bases. This CDR3 comprises 15 residues. V lost 5 bases to trimming and J lost 7 bases; unmatched junction nucleotides: 8. CDR1 SGHVS and CDR2 FQNEAQ come from the germline V gene. The CDR3 nucleotides are TGTGCCAGCAGCCCCAGACAGGGCCGGAATTCACCCCTCCACTTT. Translating gives CASSPRQGRNSPLHF. Combining the CDR3 with reference TRBV7-8 and TRBJ1-6 gives the whole variable domain GAGVSQSPRYKVAKRGQDVALRCDPISGHVSLFWYQQALGQGPEFLTYFQNEAQLDKSGLPSDRFFAERPEGSVSTLKIQRTQQEDSAVYLCASSPRQGRNSPLHFGNGTRLTVT.

The sample holds many counts of this clonotype. The gene calls are TRBV5-1 and TRBJ2-1; 14 bases fit TRBD2. The J segment lost 6 bases and the V segment lost 3 bases, leaving 2 bases of the junction unmatched. Germline V gene sequence: CDR1 SGHRS, CDR2 YFSETQ. CDR3 length: 15 residues. The CDR3 bases are TGCGCCAGCAGCTCCGGACTAGCGGGGGGCAATGAGCAGTTCTTC. Amino acid sequence: CASSSGLAGGNEQFF.

V gene TRBV19 combines with J gene TRBJ1-4; tentatively, D is TRBD1 (5 bases). Trimming took 7 bases from V and 3 from J, leaving 18 bases between them. Germline V gene lookup returns CDR1 LNHDA and CDR2 SQIVND (reference sequence). The CDR3 runs 16 residues. The CDR3 protein is CASNRQLGTANEKLFF. The CDR3 DNA is TGTGCCAGTAATCGGCAGTTGGGGACGGCTAATGAAAAACTGTTTTTT.

This sequence joins TRBV11-2 and TRBJ1-2, with D maybe TRBD1 (6 bases). The V gene's germline CDR1 is SGHAT and CDR2 FQNNGV. The CDR3 length is 15 residues. The V end was cut by 4 bases, the J end by 5 bases, with 17 bases between. CDR3 DNA sequence: TGTGCCAGCAGCTCAAAACTGGGGGCGAGGTATGGCTACACCTTC. Translated: CASSSKLGARYGYTF.

About this clonotype: It may be a read error: a sequence one base away is much more abundant. J is TRBJ1-1 and V is TRBV15; D uncertain. The CDR3 has 14 amino acids. Germline lookup yields CDR1 LNHNV and CDR2 YYDKDF (reference sequence). Trimming pared 7 bases from V and 3 bases from J, leaving 15 bases between. CDR3 residues: CATKDGYMDTEAFF. In DNA, the CDR3 is TGTGCCACCAAGGACGGATACATGGACACTGAAGCTTTCTTT.

This clonotype was detected only a few times. A single base separates this from a much larger clone, so it may be a read error. The rearrangement uses TRBV9 and TRBJ1-6; a possible D gene is TRBD1 (5 bases). Germline CDR1 reads SGDLS; CDR2 reads YYNGEE. The CDR3 is 14 residues long. The CDR3: CASSLGTDNSPLPF. In DNA form, the CDR3 reads TGTGCCAGCAGCCTCGGGACGGATAATTCACCCCTCCCCTTT.

This rearrangement joins TRBV6-5 to TRBJ2-2; tentatively, D is TRBD1 (6 bases). The CDR3 runs 13 residues. Trimming pared 6 bases from V and 6 bases from J, leaving 11 bases between. In germline, CDR1 is MNHEY, CDR2 SVGAGI. The DNA for the CDR3 is TGTGCCAGCAGACAAGGGGGAGCCGGGGAGCTGTTTTTT. Translated, it gives CASRQGGAGELFF.

Only a few counts were recorded for this clonotype. Since a much larger clone is just one base distant, this may be a read error. The chain employs TRBV20-1 and TRBJ2-7; D uncertain. The germline V gene has CDR1 DFQATT and CDR2 SNEGSKA (reference sequence). The CDR3 has 13 residues. The CDR3: CSASVRYSYAQYF. The CDR3 nucleotides are TGCAGTGCTAGCGTGCGTTACTCCTACGCGCAGTACTTC.

This clonotype was found many times. V usage is TRBV12-3 or TRBV12-4 and J usage is TRBJ1-4; D gene unclear. Trimming removed 1 base at V and 0 bases at J, with 6 bases between. The CDR3 totals 15 residues. The CDR3 nucleotides read TGTGCCAGCAGTTTAGGACTGTCAACTAATGAAAAACTGTTTTTT. Its translation is CASSLGLSTNEKLFF.

This clonotype was seen at least ten times. At one of its ends the junction is not consistent with the germline gene, which may arise from a read error. The chain joins TRBV5-6 to TRBJ2-3; no reliable D call. This CDR3 has 12 amino acids. Germline-derived CDR1 and CDR2 are SGHDT and YYEEEE. DNA of the CDR3: TGTGCCAGCAGTTTGGACGCCCCAACGCAGTATTTT. This encodes CASSLDAPTQYF.

At least ten counts were recorded for this clonotype. The V call is TRBV19, the J call TRBJ2-3; D is unresolved. The germline V gene encodes CDR1 LNHDA and CDR2 SQIVND (reference sequence). V lost 3 bases, J lost 1 base, and 5 bases lay in between. The CDR3 sequence is 13 residues long. Here the CDR3 reads CASSIQGTDTQYF. CDR3 sequence (DNA): TGTGCCAGTAGTATTCAAGGCACAGATACGCAGTATTTT.

This clonotype was observed at least ten times. The chain links TRBV9 to TRBJ1-4, with TRBD1 as a possible D gene (5 bases). Trimming stripped 0 bases from V and 8 bases from J, with 11 bases between. CDR1 and CDR2 from the germline V gene are SGDLS and YYNGEE. The length of the CDR3 is 14 residues. CDR3 nucleotide sequence: TGTGCCAGCAGCGTAGCAGCAGGGCAGGAAAAACTGTTTTTT. This translates into CASSVAAGQEKLFF.

Turning to this clonotype: One junction end does not reproduce the germline sequence, and a read error may be involved. The chain joins TRBV14 to TRBJ2-1, with TRBD1 matching 12 bases. The germline gives CDR1 SGHDN, CDR2 FVKESK. This CDR3 has 15 residues. The CDR3 loop is CTSRARDRGLNEQFF. DNA of the CDR3: TGTACCAGCAGAGCCCGGGACAGGGGGCTTAATGAGCAGTTCTTC.

The genes are TRBV19 and TRBJ1-2, with 11 bases lining up with TRBD1. Germline-derived CDR1 and CDR2 are LNHDA and SQIVND (reference sequence). The CDR3 contains 14 residues. V trimming: 10 bases; J trimming: 4 bases; junction bases outside the gene matches: 8. The CDR3 DNA reads TGTGCCACCAGTGGGACAGGGGGAGGCTATGGCTACACCTTC. It codes for CATSGTGGGYGYTF.

Notes on this clonotype: A much larger clone is a single base away; this may be a read error. This chain links TRBV6-4 with TRBJ2-1; D not certain. The germline CDR1 and CDR2 sequences are MRHNA and SNTAGT. The CDR3 sequence is 13 residues long. CDR3 amino acids: CASSEGSYNGQFF. The CDR3 region has the DNA TGTGCCAGCAGTGAGGGCAGCTACAATGGGCAGTTCTTC.

CDR3 sequence reads: CATGQGALPLHF. CDR3 nucleotide sequence: TGTGCCACTGGACAGGGGGCCTTACCCCTCCACTTT. The V gene is TRBV10-3, the J gene TRBJ1-6, with 11 bases identical to TRBD1. The CDR3 runs to 12 residues. Looked up from germline, CDR1 is ENHRY and CDR2 is SYGVKD. After removal of 10 bases from V and 12 bases from J, the junction contained 5 bases not matched to a gene.

Concerning this clonotype: The junction and the germline gene differ at one end; a read error may be behind it. The rearrangement uses TRBV5-1 and TRBJ2-1; 8 bases are shared with TRBD2. This CDR3 comprises 15 residues. Germline V gene sequence: CDR1 SGHRS, CDR2 YFSETQ. The CDR3 reads CAGSLTSGAYNEQFF. DNA of the CDR3: TGCGCCGGCAGCCTTACTAGCGGAGCCTACAATGAGCAGTTCTTC.

This clonotype was observed many times. The chain is built from TRBV2 and TRBJ2-3; D is possibly TRBD1 (6 bases). CDR1 SNHLY and CDR2 FYNNEI come from the germline V gene. Trimming took off 6 bases at V and 0 bases at J, with 13 bases between the two ends. This CDR3 is built from 15 residues. CDR3 in DNA: TGTGCCAGCAGGGACGACAGGATTAGCACAGATACGCAGTATTTT. This codes for CASRDDRISTDTQYF.

The CDR3 loop reads CATSSYGTTYEQYF. The CDR3 region has the DNA TGTGCCACCAGCAGCTACGGGACAACCTACGAGCAGTACTTC. The V and J genes are TRBV15 and TRBJ2-7; D is perhaps TRBD1 (6 bases). CDR1 and CDR2 (germline): LNHNV, YYDKDF (reference sequence). V was pared by 3 bases and J by 2 bases, with 11 bases between. This CDR3 has 14 amino acids.

Comment on this clonotype: The DNA is left out, because the CDR3 cannot be placed on it with certainty; the CDR3 is given as TCRdb lists it. The chain joins TRBV9 to TRBJ2-5. 18 amino acids form the CDR3, both terminal residues included. Germline V gene lookup returns CDR1 SGDLS and CDR2 YYNGEE. This CDR3 is CASSHADGYTFGSGTQYF.

As concerns this clonotype: A much larger clonotype is one base distant, so this may be a read error. V usage is TRBV12-3 or TRBV12-4 and J usage is TRBJ2-1; 7 bases align to TRBD2. The CDR3 is 14 amino acids. J was trimmed by 9 bases and V by 3 bases; bases with no gene match: 8. CDR3 protein: CASSFPLAGGEQFF. DNA of the CDR3: TGTGCCAGCAGTTTCCCCTTAGCGGGTGGTGAGCAGTTCTTC.

This chain uses TRBV28 with TRBJ2-3; a weak D match, TRBD2 (6 bases). Trimming stripped 2 bases from V and 7 bases from J, with 16 bases between. The germline V gene has CDR1 MDHEN and CDR2 SYDVKM. CDR3 size: 15 residues. The CDR3: CASSLAGPRRNTQYF. The CDR3 DNA sequence: TGTGCCAGCAGTTTAGCGGGACCCAGAAGGAATACGCAGTATTTT.

The chain has TRBV9 and TRBJ2-1, with 7 bases lining up with TRBD2. CDR3 length equals 16 residues. CDR1 is SGDLS and CDR2 is YYNGEE in the germline V gene. The V and J ends lost 2 bases and 6 bases, in that order; junction bases with no gene match: 11. The CDR3 nucleotides are TGTGCCAGCAGCGTTGAAGGCCTAGCGGAGATCAATGAGCAGTTCTTC. This encodes CASSVEGLAEINEQFF.

The chain couples TRBV6-2 or TRBV6-3 to TRBJ2-1; TRBD2 is a possible D gene (5 bases). The germline V gene has CDR1 MNHEY and CDR2 SVGEGT. Trimming pared 2 bases from V and 0 bases from J, leaving 5 bases between. CDR3 length equals 14 residues. Written as DNA, the CDR3 is TGTGCCAGCAGTTACGGGAGCTCCTACAATGAGCAGTTCTTC. Translated, it gives CASSYGSSYNEQFF.

On this clonotype itself: This CDR3 is missing its conserved last phenylalanine or tryptophan, likely due to a read error. The V gene is TRBV7-2, the J gene TRBJ2-7; perhaps TRBD1 as D (6 bases). The germline V gene has CDR1 SGHTA and CDR2 FQGNSA. CDR3 length: 14 residues. With 3 bases removed from V and 5 bases from J, the gap between germline ends came to 14 bases. The CDR3 sequence is CASSLSGTLHEQYL. The DNA for the CDR3 is TGTGCCAGCAGCTTGTCCGGGACACTCCACGAGCAGTACCTC.

This clonotype has a count of ten or more. The chain carries TRBV6-6 and TRBJ1-4; D uncertain. The CDR3 totals 13 residues. Trimming removed 8 bases at V and 8 bases at J, with 15 bases between. Per the germline V gene, CDR1 is MNHNY and CDR2 is SVGAGI (reference sequence). This CDR3 reads CASGGQAGEKLFF. The DNA of the CDR3 is TGTGCCAGCGGCGGGCAGGCGGGGGAAAAACTGTTTTTT.

This clonotype showed up many times. Germline and junction disagree at one end, which may indicate a read error. The chain uses TRBV6-6 and TRBJ1-2, with D hard to call. The germline V gene has CDR1 MNHNY and CDR2 SVGAGI (reference sequence). CDR3 size: 16 residues. The CDR3 spells CASSHSSRSGGYGYTF. CDR3 nucleotide sequence: TGTGCCAGCAGTCACTCGTCCCGTTCGGGAGGCTATGGCTACACCTTC.

This clonotype was found many times. The rearrangement links TRBV29-1 to TRBJ2-3, with 11 bases aligning to TRBD2. V trimming: 6 bases; J trimming: 5 bases; junction bases outside the gene matches: 7. Germline CDR1 is SQVTM and CDR2 is ANQGSEA. This CDR3 spans 14 amino acids. For the CDR3, the DNA is TGCAGCGTGTATAGCGGGAGGGCAAGAGATACGCAGTATTTT. It translates to CSVYSGRARDTQYF.

Ten or more counts support this clonotype. The V and J genes are TRBV15 and TRBJ2-7; perhaps TRBD2 as D (6 bases). Per germline, CDR1 LNHNV and CDR2 YYDKDF (reference sequence). V was cut by 2 bases and J by 6 bases, with 17 bases left in between. This CDR3 is 15 amino acids long. In DNA, the CDR3 is TGTGCCACCAGCAGACCTGAGGGGCGGGGATCCGAGCAGTACTTC. It yields the protein CATSRPEGRGSEQYF.